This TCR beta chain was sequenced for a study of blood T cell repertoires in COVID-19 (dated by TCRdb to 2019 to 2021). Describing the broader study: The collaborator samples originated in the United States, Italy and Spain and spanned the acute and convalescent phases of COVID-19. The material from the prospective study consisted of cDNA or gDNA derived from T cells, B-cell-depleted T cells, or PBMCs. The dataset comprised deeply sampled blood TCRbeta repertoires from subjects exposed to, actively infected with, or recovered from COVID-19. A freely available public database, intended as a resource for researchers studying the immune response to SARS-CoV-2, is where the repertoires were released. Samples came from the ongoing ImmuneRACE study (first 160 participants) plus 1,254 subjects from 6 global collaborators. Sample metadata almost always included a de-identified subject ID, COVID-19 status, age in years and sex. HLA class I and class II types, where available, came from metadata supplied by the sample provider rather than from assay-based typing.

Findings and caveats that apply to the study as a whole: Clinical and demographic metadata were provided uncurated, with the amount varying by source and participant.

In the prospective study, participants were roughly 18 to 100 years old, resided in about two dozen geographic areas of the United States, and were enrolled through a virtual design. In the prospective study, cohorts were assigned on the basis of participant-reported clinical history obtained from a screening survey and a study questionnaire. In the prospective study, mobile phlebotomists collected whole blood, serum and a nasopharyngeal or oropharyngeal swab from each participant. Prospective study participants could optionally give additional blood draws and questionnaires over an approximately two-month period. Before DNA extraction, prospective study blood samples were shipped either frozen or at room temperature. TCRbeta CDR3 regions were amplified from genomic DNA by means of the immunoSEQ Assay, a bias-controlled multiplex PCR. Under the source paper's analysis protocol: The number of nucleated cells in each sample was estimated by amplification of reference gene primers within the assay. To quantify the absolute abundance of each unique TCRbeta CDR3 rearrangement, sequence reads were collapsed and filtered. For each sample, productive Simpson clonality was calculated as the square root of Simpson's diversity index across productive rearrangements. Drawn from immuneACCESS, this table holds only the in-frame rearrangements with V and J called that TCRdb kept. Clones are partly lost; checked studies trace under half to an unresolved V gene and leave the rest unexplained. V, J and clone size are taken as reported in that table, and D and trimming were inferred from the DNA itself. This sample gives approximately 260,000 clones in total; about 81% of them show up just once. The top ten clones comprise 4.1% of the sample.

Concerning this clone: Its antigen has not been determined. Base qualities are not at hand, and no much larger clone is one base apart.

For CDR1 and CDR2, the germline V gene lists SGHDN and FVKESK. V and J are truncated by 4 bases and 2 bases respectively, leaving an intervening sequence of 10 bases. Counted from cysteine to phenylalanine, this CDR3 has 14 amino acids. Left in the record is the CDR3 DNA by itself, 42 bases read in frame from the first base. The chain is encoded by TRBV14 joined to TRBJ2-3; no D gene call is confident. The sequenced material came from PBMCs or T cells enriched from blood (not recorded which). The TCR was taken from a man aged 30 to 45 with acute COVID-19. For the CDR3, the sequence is CASSPHSPTDTQYF. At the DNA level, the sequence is TGTGCCAGCAGCCCGCACTCTCCCACAGATACGCAGTATTTT.